This passage covers 10 T cell receptor beta chains from one sample sequenced in a study of CD8+CD57+ T cells in acquired aplastic anemia. Genomic DNA provided the template from which TCR beta VDJ and CDR3 profiles were obtained. In TCRdb, the reads were re-called with MiXCR into one record per CDR3 protein. The sample lists under 200,000 distinct CDR3 sequences, roughly 43% seen once, with roughly 3.1% in the top ten. Individuals selected for sequencing had exhibited CD8+CD57+ cell expansion on flow cytometry. Sample: sorted CD4+, CD8+, or CD8+CD57+ T cells (not recorded which) from PBMCs. Every receptor here comes from a human donor with aplastic anemia.

The chain uses TRBV19 and TRBJ2-3; 10 nucleotides agree with TRBD1. From germline, CDR1 is LNHDA and CDR2 SQIVND (reference sequence). After removal of 4 bases from V and 2 bases from J, the junction contained 3 bases not matched to a gene. The CDR3 runs to 15 residues. In nucleotides, the CDR3 is TGTGCCAGTAGTAGGGGACAGGGGCCCACAGATACGCAGTATTTT. Its protein is CASSRGQGPTDTQYF.

This clonotype was found a few times. The J gene is TRBJ2-2, the V gene TRBV7-2, with a weak D call TRBD2 (7 bases). Germline V lookup: CDR1 SGHTA, CDR2 FQGNSA. V was cut by 0 bases and J by 4 bases, with 18 bases left in between. This CDR3 has 18 amino acids. The CDR3, as DNA: TGTGCCAGCAGCTTAGCCCTTGGGGGGGGCGCGGCCACCGGGGAGCTGTTTTTT. It codes for CASSLALGGGAATGELFF.

Note on this clonotype: A much larger clone lies one base from this, so it may be a read error. The chain combines TRBV7-9 with TRBJ2-5; TRBD2 is a possible D gene (7 bases). Trimming removed 1 base at V and 0 bases at J, with 9 bases between. The CDR3 has 15 residues. Looked up from germline, CDR1 is SEHNR and CDR2 is FQNEAQ (reference sequence). CDR3: CASSLGEGDQETQYF. For the CDR3, the DNA is TGTGCCAGCAGCTTAGGGGAGGGGGACCAAGAGACCCAGTACTTC.

The chain carries TRBV24-1 and TRBJ2-1; D gene uncertain. Germline CDR1 is KGHDR and CDR2 is SFDVKD. V lost 4 bases to trimming and J lost 5 bases, with 8 bases between them. This CDR3 has 13 amino acids. CDR3 coding DNA: TGTGCCACCAGTGAGGAACGGAACAATGAGCAGTTCTTC. Protein sequence: CATSEERNNEQFF.

The chain has TRBV15 and TRBJ1-5; 7 positions agree with TRBD1. Trimming removed 0 bases from V and 6 bases from J; junction bases left unmatched: 8. The CDR3 runs 16 residues. Germline-derived CDR1 and CDR2 are LNHNV and YYDKDF (reference sequence). The CDR3 sequence is CATSRDSGTVGQPQHF. DNA of the CDR3: TGTGCCACCAGCAGAGATTCCGGGACAGTCGGTCAGCCCCAGCATTTT.

This clonotype showed up many times. The chain couples TRBV4-1 to TRBJ2-5, with no clear D. The ends were cut back, 1 base at V and 5 bases at J, with 5 bases in the middle. CDR3 length: 12 amino acids. CDR1 is MGHRA, CDR2 YSYEKL, per germline. This chain's CDR3 is CASSQGPETQYF. In DNA, the CDR3 is TGCGCCAGCAGCCAAGGACCGGAGACCCAGTACTTC.

This chain links TRBV5-1 with TRBJ1-6; no firm D call. The germline gives CDR1 SGHRS, CDR2 YFSETQ. V was cut by 1 base and J by 10 bases, with 9 bases left in between. The CDR3 is made up of 13 amino acids. This CDR3 reads CASSLSGFSPLHF. The DNA of the CDR3 is TGCGCCAGCAGCTTGTCTGGTTTCTCACCCCTCCACTTT.

This clonotype has more than one count but fewer than ten. V usage is TRBV7-3 and J usage is TRBJ2-2, with no clear D. Germline CDR1 is SGHTA and CDR2 is FQGTGA. This CDR3 contains 12 residues. Trimming took 6 bases from V and 7 from J, leaving 9 bases between them. The CDR3 coding sequence is TGTGCCAGCAGTCGCTGCAGCGGGGAGCTGTTTTTT. It is translated as CASSRCSGELFF. Complete variable domain (other parts from reference TRBV7-3 and TRBJ2-2): GAGVSQTPSNKVTEKGKYVELRCDPISGHTALYWYRQSLGQGPEFLIYFQGTGAADDSGLPNDRFFAVRPEGSVSTLKIQRTERGDSAVYLCASSRCSGELFFGEGSRLTVL.

In this sample, this clonotype turned up many times. The chain has TRBV15 and TRBJ1-2; weak D call: TRBD1 (6 bases). Trimming removed 0 bases from V and 6 bases from J, with 14 bases in between. The germline CDR1 and CDR2 sequences are LNHNV and YYDKDF (reference sequence). This CDR3 is built from 15 residues. Here the CDR3 reads CATSRDIEGGNGYTF. The CDR3 DNA sequence: TGTGCCACCAGCAGAGATATAGAGGGGGGGAATGGCTACACCTTC. The full variable domain, with the rest looked up from reference TRBV15 and TRBJ1-2, is DAMVIQNPRYQVTQFGKPVTLSCSQTLNHNVMYWYQQKSSQAPKLLFHYYDKDFNNEADTPDNFQSRRPNTSFCFLDIRSPGLGDTAMYLCATSRDIEGGNGYTFGSGTRLTVV.

This clonotype was seen at least ten times. The V gene is TRBV19, the J gene TRBJ2-7, with D perhaps matching TRBD1 (5 bases). Trimming cost V 8 bases and J 2 bases, with 10 bases left between them. The CDR3 covers 12 residues. Per the germline V gene, CDR1 is LNHDA and CDR2 is SQIVND (reference sequence). CDR3 sequence reads: CASSTGPYEQYF. CDR3 in DNA: TGTGCCAGTTCCACAGGACCCTACGAGCAGTACTTC.